The sequence of this T cell receptor beta chain was determined in a study of T cells after yellow fever vaccination. Whole-study findings and limits: Abundant clonotypes (contaminants from the bulk population) could be present in FACS-sorted repertoires. Faster peaking, at day 5 versus 15, marked a secondary response that was weaker.

5'RACE template switching added a universal primer site and UMIs to TCR cDNA. TCRdb passed the 5' RACE reads through MiXCR, listing each CDR3 protein once. In the table there are approximately 350,000 distinct CDR3 sequences, more than 9% of which are singletons. CDR1 and CDR2 (germline): MNHEY, SMNVEV (reference sequence). The length of the CDR3 is 14 residues. Trimming stripped 8 bases from V and 4 bases from J, with 17 bases between. This clonotype showed up just a few times. The antigen remains unidentified. This specimen consisted of PBMCs, obtained on the day of the first yellow fever vaccination. The V gene is TRBV27, the J gene TRBJ1-2; D call uncertain. This TCR came from a young man who received the YFV17D yellow fever vaccine. The DNA for the CDR3 is TGTGCCAGCGGCCCCCGGGCAGCCACCTATGGCTACACCTTC. Amino acid sequence: CASGPRAATYGYTF.